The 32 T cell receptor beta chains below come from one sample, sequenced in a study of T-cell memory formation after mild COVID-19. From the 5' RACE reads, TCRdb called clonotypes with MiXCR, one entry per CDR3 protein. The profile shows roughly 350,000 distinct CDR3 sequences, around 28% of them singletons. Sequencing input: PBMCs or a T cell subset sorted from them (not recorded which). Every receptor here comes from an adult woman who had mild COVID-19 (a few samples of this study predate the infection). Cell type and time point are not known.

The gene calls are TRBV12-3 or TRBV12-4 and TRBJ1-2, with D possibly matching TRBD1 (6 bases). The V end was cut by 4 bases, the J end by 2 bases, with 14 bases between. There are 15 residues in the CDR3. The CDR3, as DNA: TGTGCCAGCAGTTCTCCCTACAGGGCCAACTATGGCTACACCTTC. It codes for CASSSPYRANYGYTF.

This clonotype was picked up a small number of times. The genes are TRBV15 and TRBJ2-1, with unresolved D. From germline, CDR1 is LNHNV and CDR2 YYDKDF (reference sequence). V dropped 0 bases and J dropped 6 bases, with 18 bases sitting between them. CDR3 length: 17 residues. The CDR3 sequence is CATSRDLSRTSLNEQFF. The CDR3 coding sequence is TGTGCCACCAGCAGAGATTTGTCCCGAACCTCCCTCAATGAGCAGTTCTTC.

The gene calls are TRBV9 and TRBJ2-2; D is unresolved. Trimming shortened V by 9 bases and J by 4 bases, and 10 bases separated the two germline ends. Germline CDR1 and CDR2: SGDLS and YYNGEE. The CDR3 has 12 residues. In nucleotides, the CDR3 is TGTGCCACCGCAGGACCCACCGGGGAGCTGTTTTTT. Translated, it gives CATAGPTGELFF. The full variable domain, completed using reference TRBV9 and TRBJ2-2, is DSGVTQTPKHLITATGQRVTLRCSPRSGDLSVYWYQQSLDQGLQFLIQYYNGEERAKGNILERFSAQQFPDLHSELNLSSLELGDSALYFCATAGPTGELFFGEGSRLTVL.

CDR3 DNA sequence: TGTGCCAGCAGTCGCACAACCTGGCAGGACTCTGGAAACACCATATATTTT. The encoded protein is CASSRTTWQDSGNTIYF. The chain uses TRBV12-3 or TRBV12-4 and TRBJ1-3; D is ambiguous. The germline V and J ends were trimmed by 5 bases and 0 bases, with 17 bases remaining between them. The CDR3 contains 17 residues.

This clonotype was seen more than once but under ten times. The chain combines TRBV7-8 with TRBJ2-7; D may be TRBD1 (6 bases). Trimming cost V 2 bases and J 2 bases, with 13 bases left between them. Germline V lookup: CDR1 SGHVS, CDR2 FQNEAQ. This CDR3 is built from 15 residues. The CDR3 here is CASSLWAGATYEQYF. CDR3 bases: TGTGCCAGCAGCTTATGGGCAGGGGCAACCTACGAGCAGTACTTC.

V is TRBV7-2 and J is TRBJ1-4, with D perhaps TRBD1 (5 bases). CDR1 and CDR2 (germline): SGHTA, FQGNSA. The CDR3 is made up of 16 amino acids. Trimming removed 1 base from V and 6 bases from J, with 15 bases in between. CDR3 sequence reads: CASSLDHGRVDEKLFF. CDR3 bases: TGTGCCAGCAGCTTAGATCATGGCAGGGTCGATGAAAAACTGTTTTTT.

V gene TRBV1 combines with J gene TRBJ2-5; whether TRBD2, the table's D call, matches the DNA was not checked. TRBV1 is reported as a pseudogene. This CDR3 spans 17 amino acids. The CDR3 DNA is TGCACCAGCAAAGGAATGAGGCTGGCTAGGCTGACAGAGACCCAGTACTTC. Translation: CTSKGMRLARLTETQYF.

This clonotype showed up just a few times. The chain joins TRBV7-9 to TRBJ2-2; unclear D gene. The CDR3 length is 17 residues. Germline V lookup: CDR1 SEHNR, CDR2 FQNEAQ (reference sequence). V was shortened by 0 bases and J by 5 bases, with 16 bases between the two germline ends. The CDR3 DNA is TGTGCCAGCAGCTTAGCAGTGGCCTACGACGGGACCGGGGAGCTGTTTTTT. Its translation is CASSLAVAYDGTGELFF.

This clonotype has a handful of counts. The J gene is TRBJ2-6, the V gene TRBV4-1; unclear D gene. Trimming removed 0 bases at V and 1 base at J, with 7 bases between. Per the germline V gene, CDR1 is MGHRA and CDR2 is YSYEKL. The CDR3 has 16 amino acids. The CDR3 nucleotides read TGCGCCAGCAGCCAAGAACCCAATTCTGGGGCCAACGTCCTGACTTTC. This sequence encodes CASSQEPNSGANVLTF.

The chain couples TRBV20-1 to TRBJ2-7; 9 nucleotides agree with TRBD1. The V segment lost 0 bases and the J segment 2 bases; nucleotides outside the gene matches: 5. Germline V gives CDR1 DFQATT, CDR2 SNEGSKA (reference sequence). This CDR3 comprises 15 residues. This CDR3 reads CSARDRDRAPYEQYF. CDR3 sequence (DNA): TGCAGTGCTAGAGACCGGGACAGGGCCCCCTACGAGCAGTACTTC.

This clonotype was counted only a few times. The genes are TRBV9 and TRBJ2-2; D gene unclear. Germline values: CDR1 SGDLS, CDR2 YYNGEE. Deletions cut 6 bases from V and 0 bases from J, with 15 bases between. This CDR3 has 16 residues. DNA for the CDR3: TGTGCCAGCACCCCCGGAACATTCGCGAACACCGGGGAGCTGTTTTTT. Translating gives CASTPGTFANTGELFF.

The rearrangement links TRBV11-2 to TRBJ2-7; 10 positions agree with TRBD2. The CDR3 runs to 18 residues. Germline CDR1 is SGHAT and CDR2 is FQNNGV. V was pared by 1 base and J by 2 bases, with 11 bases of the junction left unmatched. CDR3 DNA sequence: TGTGCCAGCAGCTTAGCCACCGGAAGGAGCGGGAGGGCCTACGAGCAGTACTTC. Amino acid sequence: CASSLATGRSGRAYEQYF.

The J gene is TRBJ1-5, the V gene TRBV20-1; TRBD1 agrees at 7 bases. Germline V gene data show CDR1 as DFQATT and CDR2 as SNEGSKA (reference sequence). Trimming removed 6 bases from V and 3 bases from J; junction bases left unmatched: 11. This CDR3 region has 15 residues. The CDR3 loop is CSAIRDSGTNQPQHF. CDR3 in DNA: TGCAGTGCGATCCGGGACAGCGGAACCAATCAGCCCCAGCATTTT.

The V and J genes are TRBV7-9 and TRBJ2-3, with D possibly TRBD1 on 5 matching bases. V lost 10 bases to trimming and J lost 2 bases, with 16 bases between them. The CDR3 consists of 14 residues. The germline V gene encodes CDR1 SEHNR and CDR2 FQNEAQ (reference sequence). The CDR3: CAMRQPDTTDTQYF. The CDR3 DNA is TGTGCCATGCGACAGCCAGACACCACAGATACGCAGTATTTT.

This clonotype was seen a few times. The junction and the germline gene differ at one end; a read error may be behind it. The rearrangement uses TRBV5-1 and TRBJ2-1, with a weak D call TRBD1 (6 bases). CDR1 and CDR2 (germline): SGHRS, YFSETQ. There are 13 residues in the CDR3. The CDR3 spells CASSSDSSGEQFF. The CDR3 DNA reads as TGTGCCAGCAGCTCGGACAGCTCAGGTGAGCAGTTCTTC.

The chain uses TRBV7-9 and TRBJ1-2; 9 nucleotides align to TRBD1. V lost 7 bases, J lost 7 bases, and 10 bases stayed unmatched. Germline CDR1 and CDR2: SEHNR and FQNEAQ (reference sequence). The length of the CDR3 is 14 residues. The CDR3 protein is CASNPGQGLSGYTF. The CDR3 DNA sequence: TGTGCCAGCAATCCGGGACAGGGACTATCTGGCTACACCTTC.

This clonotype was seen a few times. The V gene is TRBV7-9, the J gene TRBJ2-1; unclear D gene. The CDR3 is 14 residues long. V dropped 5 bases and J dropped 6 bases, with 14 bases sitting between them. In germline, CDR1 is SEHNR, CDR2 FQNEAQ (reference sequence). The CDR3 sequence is CASSHVREFNEQFF. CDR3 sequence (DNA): TGTGCCAGCAGCCACGTAAGGGAATTCAATGAGCAGTTCTTC.

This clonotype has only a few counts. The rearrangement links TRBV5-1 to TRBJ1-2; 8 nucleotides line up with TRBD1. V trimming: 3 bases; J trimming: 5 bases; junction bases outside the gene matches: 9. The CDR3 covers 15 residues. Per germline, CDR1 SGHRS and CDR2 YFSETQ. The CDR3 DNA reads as TGCGCCAGCAGCTACCTGACAGGGGAGGCGTATGGCTACACCTTC. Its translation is CASSYLTGEAYGYTF. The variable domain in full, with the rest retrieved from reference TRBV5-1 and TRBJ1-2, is KAGVTQTPRYLIKTRGQQVTLSCSPISGHRSVSWYQQTPGQGLQFLFEYFSETQRNKGNFPGRFSGRQFSNSRSEMNVSTLELGDSALYLCASSYLTGEAYGYTFGSGTRLTVV.

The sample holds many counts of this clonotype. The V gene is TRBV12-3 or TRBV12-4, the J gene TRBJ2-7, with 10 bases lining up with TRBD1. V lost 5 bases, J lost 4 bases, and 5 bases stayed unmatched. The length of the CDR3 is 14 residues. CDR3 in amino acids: CASSLRDRGYEQYF. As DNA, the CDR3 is TGTGCCAGCAGTCTCCGGGACAGGGGTTACGAGCAGTACTTC.

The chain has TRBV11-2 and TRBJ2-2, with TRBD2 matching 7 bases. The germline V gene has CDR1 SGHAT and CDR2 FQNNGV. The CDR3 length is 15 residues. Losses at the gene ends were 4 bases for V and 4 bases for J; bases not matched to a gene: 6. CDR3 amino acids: CASSSLAYLTGELFF. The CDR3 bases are TGTGCCAGCAGCTCACTAGCGTACCTCACCGGGGAGCTGTTTTTT.

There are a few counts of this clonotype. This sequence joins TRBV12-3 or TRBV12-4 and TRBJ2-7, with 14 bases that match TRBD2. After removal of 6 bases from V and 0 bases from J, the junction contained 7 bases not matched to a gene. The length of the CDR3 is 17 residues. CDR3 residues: CASSTGTSGSYSYEQYF. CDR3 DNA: TGTGCCAGCAGCACCGGGACTAGCGGGAGCTACTCCTACGAGCAGTACTTC.

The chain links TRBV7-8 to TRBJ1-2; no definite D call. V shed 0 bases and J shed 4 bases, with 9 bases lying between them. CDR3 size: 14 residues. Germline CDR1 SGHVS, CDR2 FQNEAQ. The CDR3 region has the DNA TGTGCCAGCAGCTTAGCGGCCTCGAGCTATGGCTACACCTTC. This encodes CASSLAASSYGYTF.

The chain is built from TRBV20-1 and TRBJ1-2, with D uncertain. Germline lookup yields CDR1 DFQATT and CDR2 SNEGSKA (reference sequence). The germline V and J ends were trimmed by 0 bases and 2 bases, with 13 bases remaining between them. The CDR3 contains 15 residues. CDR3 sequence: CSARDRIIGNYGYTF. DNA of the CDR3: TGCAGTGCTAGAGATCGGATAATAGGCAACTATGGCTACACCTTC.

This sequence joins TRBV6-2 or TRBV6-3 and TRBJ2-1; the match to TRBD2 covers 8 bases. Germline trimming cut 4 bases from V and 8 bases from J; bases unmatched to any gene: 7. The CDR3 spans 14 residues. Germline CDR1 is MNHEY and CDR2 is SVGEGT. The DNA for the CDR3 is TGTGCCAGCAGTTGGGGACTAGTGGTCGATGAGCAGTTCTTC. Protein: CASSWGLVVDEQFF.

The CDR3 DNA reads TGTGCCAGCAATGAACAGGGGGGTCAGCCCCAGCATTTT. Translated: CASNEQGGQPQHF. The V and J genes are TRBV6-5 and TRBJ1-5; 8 nucleotides agree with TRBD1. With 7 bases clipped from V and 6 bases from J, the junction kept 5 bases outside the gene matches. This CDR3 has 13 residues. Germline CDR1 MNHEY, CDR2 SVGAGI.

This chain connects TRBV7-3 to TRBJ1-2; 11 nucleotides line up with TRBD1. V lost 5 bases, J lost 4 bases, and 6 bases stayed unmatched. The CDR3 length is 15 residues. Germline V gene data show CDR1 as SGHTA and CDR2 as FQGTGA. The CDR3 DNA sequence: TGTGCCAGCAGCCCGGGGGACAGGGGGGGCTATGGCTACACCTTC. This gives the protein CASSPGDRGGYGYTF.

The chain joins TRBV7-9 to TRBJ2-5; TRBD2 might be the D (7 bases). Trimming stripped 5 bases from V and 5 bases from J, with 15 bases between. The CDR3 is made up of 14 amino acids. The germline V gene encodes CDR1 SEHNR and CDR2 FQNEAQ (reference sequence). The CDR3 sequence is CASSLGGGVETQYF. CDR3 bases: TGTGCCAGCAGCCTCGGCGGGGGCGTTGAGACCCAGTACTTC. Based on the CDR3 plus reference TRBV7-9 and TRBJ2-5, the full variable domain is DTGVSQNPRHKITKRGQNVTFRCDPISEHNRLYWYRQTLGQGPEFLTYFQNEAQLEKSRLLSDRFSAERPKGSFSTLEIQRTEQGDSAMYLCASSLGGGVETQYFGPGTRLLVL.

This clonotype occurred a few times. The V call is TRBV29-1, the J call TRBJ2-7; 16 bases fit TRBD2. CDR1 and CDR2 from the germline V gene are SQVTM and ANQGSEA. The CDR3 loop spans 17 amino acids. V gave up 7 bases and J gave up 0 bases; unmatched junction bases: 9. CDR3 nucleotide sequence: TGCAGCGCCGAGGGGACTAGCGGGAGGGCTAACTCCTACGAGCAGTACTTC. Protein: CSAEGTSGRANSYEQYF.

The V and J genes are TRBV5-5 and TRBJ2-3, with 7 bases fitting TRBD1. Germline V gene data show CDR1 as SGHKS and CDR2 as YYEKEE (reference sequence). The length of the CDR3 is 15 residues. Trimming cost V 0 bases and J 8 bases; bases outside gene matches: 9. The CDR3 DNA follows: TGTGCCAGCAGCTTGGGGGACAGTCCAGGGGCTACGCAGTATTTT. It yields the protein CASSLGDSPGATQYF.

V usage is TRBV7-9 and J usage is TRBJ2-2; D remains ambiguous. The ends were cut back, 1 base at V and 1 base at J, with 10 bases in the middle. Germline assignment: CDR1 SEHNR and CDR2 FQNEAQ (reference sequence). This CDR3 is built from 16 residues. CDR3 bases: TGTGCCAGCAGCTTAGGGTTGAACCTGAACACCGGGGAGCTGTTTTTT. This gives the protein CASSLGLNLNTGELFF.

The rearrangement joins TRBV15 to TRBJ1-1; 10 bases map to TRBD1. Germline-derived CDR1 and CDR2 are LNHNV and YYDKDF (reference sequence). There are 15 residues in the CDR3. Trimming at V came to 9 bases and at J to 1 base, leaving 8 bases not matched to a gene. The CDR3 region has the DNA TGTGCCACAAAACACGACAGGGGGCGGAACACTGAAGCTTTCTTT. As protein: CATKHDRGRNTEAFF.

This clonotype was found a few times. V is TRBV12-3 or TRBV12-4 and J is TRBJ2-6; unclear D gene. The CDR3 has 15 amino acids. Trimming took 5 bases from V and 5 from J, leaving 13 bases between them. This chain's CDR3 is CASSLQKSRANVLTF. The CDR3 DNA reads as TGTGCCAGCAGTCTCCAGAAAAGTAGGGCCAACGTCCTGACTTTC.